This entry is about one T cell receptor beta chain. What it binds is unknown. This entry belongs to a study of cytomegalovirus exposure and HLA in healthy donors. Whole-study results and caveats: Being productive about 87% or about 30% of the time was typical of most TCR beta V segments in an earlier analysis.

Between the trimmed V and J ends, which lost 8 bases and 6 bases, there was a span of 19 bases. CDR1 is ENHRY, CDR2 SYGVKD, per germline. The CDR3 length is 14 residues. It was with 60 Vbeta and 13 Jbeta primers that the PCR ran. Sequencing was performed with immunoSEQ multiplex PCR; in TCRdb, only in-frame clones are kept and a portion is missing. The data contain 100,000 to 150,000 clones, 75% to 90% of them singletons. This chain links TRBV10-3 with TRBJ1-2; weak D call: TRBD1 (6 bases). The clonotype originates from a man aged 18 to 30 in good health and CMV-seropositive. Sample: PBMCs. The chain's CDR3 is CAIQDSSAPNGYTF. CDR3 sequence (DNA): TGTGCCATCCAGGACAGTTCGGCCCCAAATGGCTACACCTTC.